This T cell receptor beta chain comes out of a study of T cells after yellow fever vaccination. Background on the study: Preparation of the low-cell-number fractions used SMART-Seq v4 Ultra Low Input. Study results and limitations: Though it reached lower strength, the secondary response hit its peak faster, day 5 versus 15. Relatively few clonotypes were ones that appeared in both CD4 and CD8 compartments. The booster response re-showed most primary clones: around 96% CD4, around 87% CD8.

Per the germline V gene, CDR1 is DFQATT and CDR2 is SNEGSKA (reference sequence). The CDR3 contains 15 residues. The J segment lost 5 bases and the V segment lost 2 bases, leaving 10 bases of the junction unmatched. A word on this clonotype: Antigen: not known.

TCRdb ran MiXCR on the 5' RACE reads and lists one entry per CDR3 protein. The sample records 200,000 to 300,000 distinct CDR3 sequences, 6.5% to 7.5% being singletons. The rearrangement uses TRBV20-1 and TRBJ2-5; 8 bases line up with TRBD2. The source of this sequence is a man aged 25 to 45 who received the YFV17D yellow fever vaccine. The source material was CD4+ T cells sorted from PBMCs, sampled on the day of the yellow fever booster vaccination. The CDR3 sequence: CSARNSGGPGETQYF. CDR3 sequence (DNA): TGCAGTGCTAGAAATTCGGGAGGGCCCGGGGAGACCCAGTACTTC.